The 12 T cell receptor beta chains listed next were all sequenced from one sample in a study of diagnostic markers for celiac disease. TCRdb reprocessed the reads and stores each CDR3 protein as one record, lacking DNA. Its table records approximately 400 distinct CDR3 sequences. What was sequenced was either unsorted cells or a sorted T cell fraction (not recorded which). These receptors were taken from a human donor.

The gene calls are TRBV6-2 or TRBV6-3 and TRBJ2-2; with no DNA, the TCRdb D assignment of TRBD2 cannot be verified. Per germline, CDR1 MNHEY and CDR2 SVGEGT. This CDR3 comprises 17 residues. CDR3 amino acids: CASSYSNRALNTGELFF.

The chain is built from TRBV15 and TRBJ1-2. Germline CDR1 and CDR2: LNHNV and YYDKDF (reference sequence). The CDR3 spans 15 residues. This chain's CDR3 is CATSSLMDGTYGYTF.

CDR3 region: CASSLTAQNYGYTF. This sequence joins TRBV5-1 and TRBJ1-2. Germline V gives CDR1 SGHRS, CDR2 YFSETQ. The CDR3 spans 14 residues.

V gene TRBV4-3 combines with J gene TRBJ2-2. CDR3 length: 19 amino acids. CDR1 and CDR2 from the germline V gene are LGHNA and YSLEER. The CDR3 is CASSQDAVGVRSNTGELFF.

The chain uses TRBV30 and TRBJ2-1; TCRdb outputs TRBD2, but without DNA this stays unchecked. CDR1 and CDR2 (germline): GTSNPN, SVGIG (reference sequence). The CDR3 loop spans 14 amino acids. This CDR3 is CAWSVSSGYNEQFF.

This clonotype is medium-sized (0.01 to 0.1%) by frequency. CDR3 loop: CASSTREKSYNEQFF. J is TRBJ2-1 and V is TRBV9; with no DNA, the TCRdb D assignment of TRBD1 cannot be verified. This CDR3 region has 15 residues. Germline V lookup: CDR1 SGDLS, CDR2 YYNGEE.

This clonotype is deemed medium-sized (0.01 to 0.1%) by its frequency. The CDR3 loop reads CASSHSSGGLEQYF. The chain links TRBV7-9 to TRBJ2-7; lacking DNA, the TRBD2 call made by TCRdb goes unchecked. CDR3 length: 14 amino acids. CDR1 is SEHNR and CDR2 is FQNEAQ in the germline V gene (reference sequence).

Considering frequency, this clonotype is medium-sized. CDR3 sequence: CASSLRAGALNEQFF. This rearrangement joins TRBV7-2 to TRBJ2-1. The germline gives CDR1 SGHTA, CDR2 FQGNSA. The CDR3 runs to 15 residues.

This clonotype is classed as medium-sized by frequency. This chain connects TRBV30 to TRBJ2-5; TCRdb lists TRBD2, though no DNA is available to test this call. The germline V gene has CDR1 GTSNPN and CDR2 SVGIG (reference sequence). The CDR3 contains 14 residues. CDR3 amino acids: CAWSPGTSEETQYF.

This clonotype is medium-sized (0.01 to 0.1%) by frequency. The chain couples TRBV7-3 to TRBJ2-1; TCRdb reports TRBD1, a call that lacks DNA to check it against. The CDR3 length is 16 residues. The germline V gene encodes CDR1 SGHTA and CDR2 FQGTGA. CDR3 region: CASSPTQGASYNEQFF. Looking up the rest from reference TRBV7-3 and TRBJ2-1 gives the full variable domain: GAGVSQTPSNKVTEKGKYVELRCDPISGHTALYWYRQSLGQGPEFLIYFQGTGAADDSGLPNDRFFAVRPEGSVSTLKIQRTERGDSAVYLCASSPTQGASYNEQFFGPGTRLTVL.

By frequency, this clonotype is medium-sized. The V call is TRBV7-2, the J call TRBJ2-7; lacking DNA, the TRBD2 call made by TCRdb goes unchecked. CDR3 length: 13 amino acids. The V gene's germline CDR1 is SGHTA and CDR2 FQGNSA. This CDR3 is CASSFRPGDEQYF.

In terms of frequency, this clonotype is medium-sized (0.01 to 0.1%). CDR3 loop: CASKSEGLGGQPQHF. This chain uses TRBV2 with TRBJ1-5; there is no DNA to check the TCRdb D call of TRBD1. This CDR3 is 15 amino acids long. CDR1 is SNHLY and CDR2 is FYNNEI in the germline V gene.